What follows is one TCR beta chain and its context. This record belongs to a study of shared clonotypes between healthy human individuals. The V end lost 3 bases, the J end lost 6 bases, and 15 bases lay between the germline ends. The CDR3 totals 15 residues. CDR1 SGDLS and CDR2 YYNGEE come from the germline V gene. Some clones are missing from TCRdb's copy, which holds only in-frame ones; the method was immunoSEQ multiplex PCR. The sample contains some 500,000 clones, roughly 78% of which appear only once. The specimen sequenced was PBMCs. The TCR comes from a woman aged 40-49 years in good health. Some clones in this sample may be carry-over from other donors' samples. The chain combines TRBV9 with TRBJ1-4; D possibly corresponds to TRBD1 (5 bases). CDR3 DNA: TGTGCCAGCAGCGAGGCGGCAGGGCCGGATGAAAAACTGTTTTTT. Its translation is CASSEAAGPDEKLFF.